Sequencing of this T cell receptor beta chain was carried out in a study of graft-versus-host responses after intestinal transplantation. Study overall: In this cohort, recipients had multivisceral, liver-intestinal, or isolated intestinal transplants. Anti-thymocyte globulin was used for induction in all recipients, who then took tacrolimus and steroids for about three years.

General study points: Recipient marrow contained GvH clones, some of which appeared first in ileum or blood. Those patients showing graft-donor T cell macrochimerism displayed high graft-versus-host to host-versus-graft clonal ratios in allografts.

Germline trimming cut 7 bases from V and 0 bases from J; bases unmatched to any gene: 9. From germline, CDR1 is MNHEY and CDR2 SMNVEV (reference sequence). This CDR3 region has 15 residues. Sequencing was performed with immunoSEQ multiplex PCR; in TCRdb, only in-frame clones are kept and a portion is missing. The sample lists some 130,000 clones; 90% to 95% were seen once. Turning to this clone: What it binds is not known.

The chain recombines TRBV27 with TRBJ2-7, with TRBD2 identical over 7 bases. This specimen consisted of unstimulated CD8+ T cells sorted from spleen or lymph node cells, obtained before intestinal transplant. The origin of this receptor is a human donor who received an intestinal transplant. Here the CDR3 DNA reads TGTGCCAGCAATTGGGGGAGGGAGAGCTCCTACGAGCAGTACTTC. This translates into CASNWGRESSYEQYF.